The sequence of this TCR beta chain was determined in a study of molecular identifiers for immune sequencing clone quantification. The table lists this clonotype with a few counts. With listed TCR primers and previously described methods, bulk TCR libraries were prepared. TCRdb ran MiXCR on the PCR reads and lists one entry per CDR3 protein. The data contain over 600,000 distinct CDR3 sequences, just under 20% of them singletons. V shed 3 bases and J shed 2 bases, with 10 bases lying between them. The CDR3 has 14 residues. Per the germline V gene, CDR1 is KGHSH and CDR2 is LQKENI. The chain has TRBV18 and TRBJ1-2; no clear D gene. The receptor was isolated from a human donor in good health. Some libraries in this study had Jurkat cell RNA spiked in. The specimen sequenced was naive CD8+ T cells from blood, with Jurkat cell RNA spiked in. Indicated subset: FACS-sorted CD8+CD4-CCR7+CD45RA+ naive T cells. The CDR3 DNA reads TGTGCCAGCTCACCTGTGGACGGAAACTATGGCTACACCTTC. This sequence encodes CASSPVDGNYGYTF.